The clone carrying this T cell receptor (beta chain) was counted many times. What it recognizes is unknown. These data come from a study of T cells in Graves' hyperthyroidism and ophthalmopathy. Germline V lookup: CDR1 MNHNS, CDR2 SASEGT. The length of the CDR3 is 12 residues. V shed 10 bases and J shed 0 bases, with 7 bases lying between them. General observations from the study: Most clonotypes expanded in thyroid above 0.001 were likewise present in blood. Through a model of 13 V-J features, ophthalmopathy was separated from stable hyperthyroidism.

Amplification targeted TCR beta CDR3 regions from RNA transcripts. In the first-round RT-PCR of the TCR CDR3, the HTBI primer set was used. TCRdb reanalysed the multiplex PCR reads using MiXCR and keeps one entry per CDR3 protein. The sample includes 200,000 to 250,000 distinct CDR3 sequences, about 24% of them seen just once. The specimen sequenced was blood. This clonotype was sampled from a woman in her forties with Graves' ophthalmopathy. The V call is TRBV6-1, the J call TRBJ1-3; D is uncertain. CDR3 nucleotide sequence: TGTGCCACCGGTGCCTCTGGAAACACCATATATTTT. The encoded protein is CATGASGNTIYF.